This paragraph covers one T cell receptor (beta chain) sequence. It lacks a known antigen. Within one base of it there is no much larger clone, and no base qualities were kept. The data derive from a study of CD8 T cells in ankylosing spondylitis (dated 2017 in TCRdb). For context, the study as a whole: To find TCR variants linked to disease, the study profiled T cell receptor beta repertoires in ankylosing spondylitis patients and healthy donors. The full study cohort was made up of 25 ankylosing spondylitis patients and approximately 100 healthy donors. Peripheral blood was sampled, and synovial fluid was also collected from ankylosing spondylitis patients. Results and caveats for the whole study, not just this receptor: According to the report, matched synovial fluid samples from ankylosing spondylitis patients were significantly enriched for the disease-linked clones. The disease-linked clones had a CD8+ phenotype and were found at relatively low frequencies in peripheral blood. A TCR beta motif made up of 7 to 9 highly homologous amino acid variants appeared to be characteristic of blood from ankylosing spondylitis patients. Some motif variants were previously reported in synovial fluid and blood of reactive arthritis patients, suggesting common disease-initiation mechanisms.

The germline V and J ends show losses of 5 bases and 7 bases respectively, and no gene match explains 6 bases of the junction. Measured from the cysteine to the phenylalanine, the CDR3 is 15 residues long. Only the CDR3 portion is preserved as DNA: 45 bases, with reading frame beginning at the first base. Sequencing was performed on an Illumina HiSeq 2500. Quantitative 5'-RACE with molecular barcodes was the method used to prepare the TCR beta libraries. Concerning the study's data processing: Disease-linked TCR variants were identified with a new computational method built on a probabilistic model of VDJ rearrangement. TCRdb handled the public reads itself, with Q25 trimming in fastp and clone calling in MiXCR, and kept productive beta chains. For every CDR3 protein sequence, its rows merge into one entry that carries the most common genes and DNA. The V and J calls follow TCRdb's processing rather than the paper's. For this sample the table gives about 400,000 distinct CDR3 sequences, of which about 20% were detected only once. The top ten hold about 12% of the sample.

The sequence was obtained from a male donor with ankylosing spondylitis or in good health (not recorded which). The receptor chain draws on TRBV12-3 or TRBV12-4 and TRBJ2-1, with 12 central nucleotides matching TRBD2. Input material: blood, either unsorted or a sorted T cell fraction (not recorded which). At the DNA level, the sequence is TGTGCCAGCAGTCCCCTAGCGGGGGGGCAGAATGAGCAGTTCTTC. This encodes CASSPLAGGQNEQFF.